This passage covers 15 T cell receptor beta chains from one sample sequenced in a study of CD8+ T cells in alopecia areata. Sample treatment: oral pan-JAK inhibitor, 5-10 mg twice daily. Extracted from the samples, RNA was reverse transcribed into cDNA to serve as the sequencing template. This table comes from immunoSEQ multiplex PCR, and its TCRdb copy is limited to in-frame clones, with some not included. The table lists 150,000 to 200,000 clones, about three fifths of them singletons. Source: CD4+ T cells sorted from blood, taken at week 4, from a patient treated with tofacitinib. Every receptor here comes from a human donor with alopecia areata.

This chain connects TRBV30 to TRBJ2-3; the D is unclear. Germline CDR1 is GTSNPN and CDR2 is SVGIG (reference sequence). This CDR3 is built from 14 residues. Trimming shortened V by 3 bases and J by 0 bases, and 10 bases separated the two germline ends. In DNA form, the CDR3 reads TGTGCCTGGAGCCCGGAACCTAGCACAGATACGCAGTATTTT. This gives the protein CAWSPEPSTDTQYF.

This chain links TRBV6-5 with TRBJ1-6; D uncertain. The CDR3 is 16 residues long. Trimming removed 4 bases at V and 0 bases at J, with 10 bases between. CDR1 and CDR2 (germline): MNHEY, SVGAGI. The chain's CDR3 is CASSSQTNSYNSPLHF. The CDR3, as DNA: TGTGCCAGCAGTTCGCAGACAAACTCCTATAATTCACCCCTCCACTTT.

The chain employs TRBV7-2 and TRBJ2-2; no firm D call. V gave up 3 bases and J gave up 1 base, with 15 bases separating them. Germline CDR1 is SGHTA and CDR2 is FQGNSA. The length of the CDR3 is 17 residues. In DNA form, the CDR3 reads TGTGCCAGCAGCTTTTTAGGGCAGACGGTGAACACCGGGGAGCTGTTTTTT. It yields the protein CASSFLGQTVNTGELFF.

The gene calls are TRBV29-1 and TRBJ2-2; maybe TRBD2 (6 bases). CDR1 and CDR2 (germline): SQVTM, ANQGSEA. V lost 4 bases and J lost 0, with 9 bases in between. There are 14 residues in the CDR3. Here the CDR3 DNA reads TGCAGCGTTGCGCGGGGCGCGAACACCGGGGAGCTGTTTTTT. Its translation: CSVARGANTGELFF.

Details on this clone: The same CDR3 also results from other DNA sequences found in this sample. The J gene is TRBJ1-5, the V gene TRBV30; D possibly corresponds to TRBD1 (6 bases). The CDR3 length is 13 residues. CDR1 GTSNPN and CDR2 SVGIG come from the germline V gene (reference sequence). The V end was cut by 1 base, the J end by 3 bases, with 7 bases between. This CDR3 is CAWSGTVNQPQHF. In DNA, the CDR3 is TGTGCCTGGAGTGGGACAGTCAATCAGCCCCAGCATTTT.

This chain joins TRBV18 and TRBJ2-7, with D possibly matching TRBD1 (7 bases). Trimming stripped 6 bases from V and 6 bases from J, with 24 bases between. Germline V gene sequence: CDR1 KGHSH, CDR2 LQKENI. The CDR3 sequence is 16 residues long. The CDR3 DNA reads TGTGCCAGCTCGGAGGGACAGAACCGAGAAGGGGGCGAGCAGTACTTC. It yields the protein CASSEGQNREGGEQYF.

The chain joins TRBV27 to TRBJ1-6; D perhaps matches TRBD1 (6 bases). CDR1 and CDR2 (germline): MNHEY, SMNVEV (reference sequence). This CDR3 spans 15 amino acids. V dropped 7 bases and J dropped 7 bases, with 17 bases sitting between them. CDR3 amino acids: CASTMGGAGNSPLHF. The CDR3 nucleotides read TGTGCCAGCACGATGGGGGGGGCGGGAAATTCACCCCTCCACTTT.

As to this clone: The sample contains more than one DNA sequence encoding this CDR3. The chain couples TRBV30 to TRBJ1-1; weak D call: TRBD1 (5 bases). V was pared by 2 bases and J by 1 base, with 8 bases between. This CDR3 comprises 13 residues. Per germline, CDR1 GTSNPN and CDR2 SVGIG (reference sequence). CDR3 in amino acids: CAWSQGRNTEAFF. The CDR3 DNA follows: TGTGCCTGGAGTCAGGGCAGGAACACTGAAGCTTTCTTT.

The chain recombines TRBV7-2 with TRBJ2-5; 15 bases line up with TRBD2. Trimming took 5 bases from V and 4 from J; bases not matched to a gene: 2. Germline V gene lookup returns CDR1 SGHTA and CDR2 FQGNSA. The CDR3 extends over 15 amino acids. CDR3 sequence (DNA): TGTGCCAGCAGCCGGACTAGCGGGGGGGTAGAGACCCAGTACTTC. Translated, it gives CASSRTSGGVETQYF.

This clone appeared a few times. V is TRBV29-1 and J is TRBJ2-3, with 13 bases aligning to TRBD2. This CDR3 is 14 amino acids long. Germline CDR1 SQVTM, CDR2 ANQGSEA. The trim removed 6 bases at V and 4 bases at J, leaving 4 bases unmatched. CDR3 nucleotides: TGCAGCGTCCCGACTAGCGGGGGGTCAGATACGCAGTATTTT. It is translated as CSVPTSGGSDTQYF.

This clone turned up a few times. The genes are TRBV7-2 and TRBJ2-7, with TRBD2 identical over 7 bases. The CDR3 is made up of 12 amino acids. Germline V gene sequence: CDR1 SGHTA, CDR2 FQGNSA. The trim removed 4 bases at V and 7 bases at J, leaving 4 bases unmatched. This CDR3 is CASSSPGLEQYF. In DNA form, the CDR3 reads TGTGCCAGCAGCTCGCCGGGACTAGAGCAGTACTTC.

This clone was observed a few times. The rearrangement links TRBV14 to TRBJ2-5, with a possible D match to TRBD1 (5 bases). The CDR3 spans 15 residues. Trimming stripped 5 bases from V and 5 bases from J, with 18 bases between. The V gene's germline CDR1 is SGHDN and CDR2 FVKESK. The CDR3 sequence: CASSDWSAGQETQYF. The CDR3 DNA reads TGTGCCAGCAGCGACTGGTCGGCAGGGCAGGAGACCCAGTACTTC. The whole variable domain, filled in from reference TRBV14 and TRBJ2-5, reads EAGVTQFPSHSVIEKGQTVTLRCDPISGHDNLYWYRRVMGKEIKFLLHFVKESKQDESGMPNNRFLAERTGGTYSTLKVQPAELEDSGVYFCASSDWSAGQETQYFGPGTRLLVL.

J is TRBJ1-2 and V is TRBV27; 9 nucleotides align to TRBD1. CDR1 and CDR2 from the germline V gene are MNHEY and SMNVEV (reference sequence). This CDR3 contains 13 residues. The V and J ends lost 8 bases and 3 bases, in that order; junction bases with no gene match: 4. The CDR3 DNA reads TGTGCCAGCGGCCGGACAGGGGACTATGGCTACACCTTC. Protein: CASGRTGDYGYTF.

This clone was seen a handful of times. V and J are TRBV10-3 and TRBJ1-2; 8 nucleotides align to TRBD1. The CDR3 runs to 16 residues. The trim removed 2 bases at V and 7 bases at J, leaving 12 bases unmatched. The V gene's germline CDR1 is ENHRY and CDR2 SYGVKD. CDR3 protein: CAISEGDRTRPGGYTF. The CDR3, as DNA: TGTGCCATCAGTGAGGGGGACAGGACTCGGCCGGGTGGCTACACCTTC.

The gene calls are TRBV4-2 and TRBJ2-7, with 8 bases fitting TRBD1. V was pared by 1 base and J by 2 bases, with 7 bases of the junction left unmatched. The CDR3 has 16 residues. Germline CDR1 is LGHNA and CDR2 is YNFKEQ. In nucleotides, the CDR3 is TGTGCCAGCAGCCAAGCCACCGGGACAGGCGCCTACGAGCAGTACTTC. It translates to CASSQATGTGAYEQYF.